The clone carrying this T cell receptor (beta chain) was counted between two and nine times. Sequencing used immunoSEQ multiplex PCR; TCRdb keeps in-frame clones, though not all of them. This sample has approximately 21,000 clones, with almost 85% found just once. The CDR3 is made up of 14 amino acids. Per germline, CDR1 SGHTA and CDR2 FQGNSA. Trimming took 1 base from V and 4 from J, leaving 11 bases between them. Treatment indicated: randomized to nivolumab then ipilimumab (arm A) or the reverse (arm B). No patient had prior DNA-damaging chemotherapy. Live CD3+CD8+ CD19− CD56− cells were sorted from PBMCs. This sample was taken from a study of sequential checkpoint blockade in melanoma. Whole-study context: Patients were randomized 1:1 to nivolumab-then-ipilimumab or ipilimumab-then-nivolumab first-line. Both treatment sequences were followed by maintenance nivolumab.

The chain employs TRBV7-2 and TRBJ2-7; the D gene is possibly TRBD2 (6 bases). The sequence derives from a human donor with melanoma. The input for sequencing was CD8+ T cells sorted from blood (inferred from file names), taken from a patient given nivolumab and ipilimumab in sequence. The CDR3 protein is CASSLVGGEYEQYF. Here the CDR3 DNA reads TGTGCCAGCAGCTTAGTCGGCGGGGAATACGAGCAGTACTTC.